These T cell receptor beta chains were read from a single sample in a study of persistence of HIV-infected CD4 T cells. Generated by immunoSEQ multiplex PCR, the TCRdb table keeps only in-frame clones and is missing some. Here the sample spans approximately 34,000 clones, 82% being singletons. These receptors' targets are unknown. Sequenced material: CD4+ T cells sorted from PBMCs after roughly 18-hour stimulation, taken from a patient who received antiretroviral therapy. The receptors were gathered from an adult woman with HIV who was CMV-seropositive. Both conserved end residues are part of each CDR3. Rows give clone size only sometimes, using once, few, many, or a class for an expanded clone.

clone size | V gene | CDR3 length | CDR3 protein
- | TRBV5-1 | 16 | CASSLARDVRDYGYTF
- | TRBV2 | 13 | CASSTGTGVGYTF
- | TRBV7-3 | 15 | CASSQRLAGGNEQFF
- | TRBV27 | 13 | CASGQGFAEPQHF
once | TRBV12-3/TRBV12-4 | 13 | CASSRRESLEAFF
- | TRBV18 | 15 | CASSPERVSGNTIYF
- | TRBV6-5 | 14 | CATKAGAGSETQYF
- | TRBV6-2/TRBV6-3 | 12 | CASSFSTYEQYF
- | TRBV2 | 15 | CASSEDGRNVETQYF
- | TRBV7-8 | 16 | CASSLGPNRDGYGYTF
- | TRBV3-1/TRBV3-2 | 17 | CASSQTRTGGLSTEAFF
- | TRBV28 | 15 | CASSPFSLSYNEQFF
- | TRBV6-5 | 12 | CASSIAGGGQYF
- | TRBV6-5 | 14 | CASSLSWSGNTIYF
- | TRBV24-1 | 14 | CATSSNPLTSGAFF
- | TRBV4-3 | 14 | CASSQGGRIDTQYF
- | TRBV3-1/TRBV3-2 | 16 | CASSQDMETDLYGYTF
- | TRBV10-3 | 13 | CAISDPPPNTQYF
- | TRBV5-5 | 15 | CASSPSGAGTGELFF
- | TRBV6-5 | 14 | CASSYGRGGETQYF
few | TRBV13 | 14 | CASRQEDMNTEAFF
- | TRBV7-2 | 14 | CASSPATGSYGYTF
- | TRBV14 | 12 | CASSQDRRNQYF
- | TRBV5-6 | 16 | CASSLVGAGAQETQYF
- | TRBV5-1 | 18 | CASSLGAGAGRNTGELFF
- | TRBV6-5 | 16 | CASSSTGGVPNSPLHF
- | TRBV13 | 17 | CASSSSEGDNYNSPLHF
- | TRBV12-3/TRBV12-4 | 12 | CASSLGGPWDTF